The 10 T cell receptor beta chains below all came from one sample that was sequenced in a study of response to subunit inactivated influenza vaccine. MiXCR, run by TCRdb on the RT-PCR reads, gives a single entry per CDR3 protein. Here the sample spans about 530,000 distinct CDR3 sequences, about an eighth being singletons. The sequencing used PBMCs from blood, collected on the day of vaccination. The receptors come from a man over 45 who received an inactivated influenza vaccine.

This clonotype was seen only a few times. The chain recombines TRBV24-1 with TRBJ2-2; maybe TRBD1 (6 bases). Germline CDR1 KGHDR, CDR2 SFDVKD. The CDR3 is 16 amino acids. V gave up 3 bases and J gave up 4 bases, with 14 bases separating them. The CDR3 sequence: CATSDVMTGPTGELFF. CDR3 DNA: TGTGCCACCAGTGATGTTATGACAGGTCCCACCGGGGAGCTGTTTTTT.

There are a few counts of this clonotype. The chain employs TRBV18 and TRBJ1-1; D gene unclear. V lost 1 base and J 0 bases, leaving 6 bases between the germline ends. The CDR3 has 14 residues. Germline-derived CDR1 and CDR2 are KGHSH and LQKENI. The CDR3 region is CASSPRPMNTEAFF. For the CDR3, the DNA is TGTGCCAGCTCACCACGCCCCATGAACACTGAAGCTTTCTTT.

V is TRBV12-3 or TRBV12-4 and J is TRBJ2-1, with 10 nucleotides matching TRBD1. The CDR3 is 21 amino acids. The junction had 19 bases not matched to a gene; V was cut back by 2 bases and J by 3 bases. CDR3 sequence reads: CASSLIFRGSGGTGVYNEQFF. CDR3 nucleotides: TGTGCCAGCAGTTTAATCTTTCGGGGGTCCGGCGGGACAGGGGTCTACAATGAGCAGTTCTTC.

The chain combines TRBV5-1 with TRBJ2-7; TRBD1 aligns across 10 bases. The CDR3 consists of 15 residues. Looked up from germline, CDR1 is SGHRS and CDR2 is YFSETQ. J gave up 3 bases and V 5 bases, and 8 bases lay outside the gene matches. CDR3 residues: CASRPSGTGDYEQYF. CDR3 nucleotides: TGCGCCAGCAGACCCTCCGGGACAGGGGACTACGAGCAGTACTTC.

The chain recombines TRBV5-1 with TRBJ2-6; maybe TRBD1 (5 bases). Trimming pared 2 bases from V and 0 bases from J, leaving 9 bases between. Per germline, CDR1 SGHRS and CDR2 YFSETQ. The CDR3 has 16 residues. As DNA, the CDR3 is TGCGCCAGCAGCTTCACAGGCTTCTCTGGGGCCAACGTCCTGACTTTC. Translating gives CASSFTGFSGANVLTF.

This clonotype was observed a few times. V is TRBV6-2 or TRBV6-3 and J is TRBJ1-2, with D uncertain. The length of the CDR3 is 15 residues. V lost 2 bases, J lost 4 bases, and 14 bases lay in between. The germline gives CDR1 MNHEY, CDR2 SVGEGT. The chain's CDR3 is CASSYLGPTGYGYTF. CDR3 coding DNA: TGTGCCAGCAGTTACCTCGGCCCGACGGGCTATGGCTACACCTTC.

In its sample, this clonotype was seen a few times. The chain couples TRBV7-2 to TRBJ2-4; TRBD2 agrees at 8 bases. Germline trimming cut 5 bases from V and 2 bases from J; bases unmatched to any gene: 5. The germline V gene encodes CDR1 SGHTA and CDR2 FQGNSA. The length of the CDR3 is 15 residues. CDR3 nucleotides: TGTGCCAGCAGCGGCGGGGGGTTGTCCAAAAACATTCAGTACTTC. As protein: CASSGGGLSKNIQYF.

The chain couples TRBV6-6 to TRBJ2-1; no reliable D call. V was shortened by 0 bases and J by 8 bases, with 5 bases between the two germline ends. The CDR3 extends over 12 amino acids. From germline, CDR1 is MNHNY and CDR2 SVGAGI (reference sequence). CDR3 amino acids: CASSYSTDEQFF. CDR3 bases: TGTGCCAGCAGTTACTCGACTGATGAGCAGTTCTTC.

This clonotype has more than one count but fewer than ten. The chain joins TRBV9 to TRBJ2-3; 12 bases align to TRBD2. J was trimmed by 2 bases and V by 3 bases; bases with no gene match: 4. The CDR3 runs 16 residues. Per germline, CDR1 SGDLS and CDR2 YYNGEE. The CDR3 bases are TGTGCCAGCAGCGGGACTAGCGGGGATTTCACAGATACGCAGTATTTT. Amino acid sequence: CASSGTSGDFTDTQYF.

This clonotype was seen at least ten times. The rearrangement links TRBV4-3 to TRBJ1-6, with D maybe TRBD1 (6 bases). Germline CDR1 LGHNA, CDR2 YSLEER. The CDR3 consists of 15 residues. V gave up 1 base and J gave up 4 bases, with 8 bases separating them. CDR3 sequence: CASSQGGQYNSPLHF. CDR3 sequence (DNA): TGCGCCAGCAGCCAAGGAGGACAGTATAATTCACCCCTCCACTTT.